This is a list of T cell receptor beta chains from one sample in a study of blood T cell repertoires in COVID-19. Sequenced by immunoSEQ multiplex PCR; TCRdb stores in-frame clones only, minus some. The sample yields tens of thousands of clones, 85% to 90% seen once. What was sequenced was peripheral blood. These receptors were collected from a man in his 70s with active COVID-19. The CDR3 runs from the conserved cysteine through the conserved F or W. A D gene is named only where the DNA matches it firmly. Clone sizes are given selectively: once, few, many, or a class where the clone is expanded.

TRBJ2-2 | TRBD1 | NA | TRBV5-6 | TGTGCCAGCAGCTTGGTCGGGGACAGGGGGACCGGGGAGCTGTTTTTT | CASSLVGDRGTGELFF
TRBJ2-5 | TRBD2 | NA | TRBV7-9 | TGTGCCAGCAGGGCGGCTTGGCGGGAGCACCAAGAGACCCAGTACTTC | CASRAAWREHQETQYF
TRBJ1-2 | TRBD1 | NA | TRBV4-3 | TGCGCCAGCAGACCATCCCCAGGGGGCGACCACTATGGCTACACCTTC | CASRPSPGGDHYGYTF
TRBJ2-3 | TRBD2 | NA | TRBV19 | TGTGCCAGCACTAGCGGGAGGTTCACAGATACGCAGTATTTT | CASTSGRFTDTQYF
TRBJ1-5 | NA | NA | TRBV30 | TGTGCCTGGAGTGCCGGGTTGGATCAGCCCCAGCATTTT | CAWSAGLDQPQHF
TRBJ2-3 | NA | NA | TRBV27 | TGTGCCAGCAGTCAACAGGGACCTACGCAGTATTTT | CASSQQGPTQYF
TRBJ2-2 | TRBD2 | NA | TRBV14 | TGTGCCAGCAAGATGGGTAGCGGGAGCCCGAACACCGGGGAGCTGTTTTTT | CASKMGSGSPNTGELFF
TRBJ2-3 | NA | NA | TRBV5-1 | TGCGCCAGCAGCTTCGTTTCCGGCGGGACCGCTACAGATACGCAGTATTTT | CASSFVSGGTATDTQYF
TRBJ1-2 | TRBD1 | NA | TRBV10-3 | TGTGCCATCAGGAGGGACAGTCCCCTTGGTGGCTACACCTTC | CAIRRDSPLGGYTF
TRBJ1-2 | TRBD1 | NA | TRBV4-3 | TGCGCCAGCAGCCCCGGTCGGGGGACAGTGGGGGGTAGCGGCTACACCTTC | CASSPGRGTVGGSGYTF
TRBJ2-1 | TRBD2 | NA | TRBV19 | TGTGCCAGTAGTTATAGCGGGCACCCCAACAATGAGCAGTTCTTC | CASSYSGHPNNEQFF
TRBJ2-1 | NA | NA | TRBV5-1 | TGCGCCAGCAGCTTGGACGTGGCCCTAGGTGGTGAGCAGTTCTTC | CASSLDVALGGEQFF
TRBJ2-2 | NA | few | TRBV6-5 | TGTGCCAGCAGTTCCAGAGGGACCGGGGAGCTGTTTTTT | CASSSRGTGELFF
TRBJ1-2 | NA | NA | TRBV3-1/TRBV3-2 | TGTGCCAGCAGCCAAGATGGGGCGGCCTATGGCTACACCTTC | CASSQDGAAYGYTF
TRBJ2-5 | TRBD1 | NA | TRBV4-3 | TGCGCCAGCAGCCAAGCCCTGGCAGGGGACAGGGAGACCCAGTACTTC | CASSQALAGDRETQYF
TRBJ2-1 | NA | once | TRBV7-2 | TGTGCCAGCAGCTTGGCCGGAGGGGCCTACAATGAGCAGTTCTTC | CASSLAGGAYNEQFF
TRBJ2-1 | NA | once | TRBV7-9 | TGTGCCAGCAGCTTAGCTCGGGCGCGGGCCTACAATGAGCAGTTCTTC | CASSLARARAYNEQFF
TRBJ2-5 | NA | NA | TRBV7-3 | TGTGCCAGCAGCTTAGTCCGGGGGGAGACCCAGTACTTC | CASSLVRGETQYF
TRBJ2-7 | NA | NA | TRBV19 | TGTGCCAGTAGTATAGGGAGCGGCACCTACGAGCAGTACTTC | CASSIGSGTYEQYF
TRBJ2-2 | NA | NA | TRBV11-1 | TGTGCCAGCAGTAAGCACTCCGGGGCCGGGGAGCTGTTTTTT | CASSKHSGAGELFF